These 28 T cell receptor beta chains came from one sample sequenced in a study of CD8 T cells in ankylosing spondylitis. Regarding the study as a whole: Seemingly distinctive of ankylosing spondylitis blood was a TCR beta motif formed by eight highly homologous variants.

TCRdb re-derived calls from the 5' RACE reads in MiXCR, one entry per CDR3 protein. The data contain a few hundred thousand distinct CDR3 sequences, approximately 20% of them singletons. These receptors lack a known antigen. Material for sequencing was blood, either unsorted or a sorted T cell fraction (not recorded which). These receptors originate from a male donor with ankylosing spondylitis.

The rearrangement uses TRBV6-1 and TRBJ1-1; D uncertain. The germline V and J ends were trimmed by 7 bases and 7 bases, with 16 bases remaining between them. The germline V gene has CDR1 MNHNS and CDR2 SASEGT. This CDR3 spans 13 amino acids. CDR3 in DNA: TGTGCCAGCACCACCCCGGGAACGGGTGAAGCTTTCTTT. It encodes CASTTPGTGEAFF.

The J gene is TRBJ2-1, the V gene TRBV12-5; 9 bases map to TRBD1. The CDR3 loop spans 16 amino acids. Germline V lookup: CDR1 LGHNT, CDR2 FRNRAP. J gave up 2 bases and V 1 base, and 3 bases lay outside the gene matches. Here the CDR3 reads CASGLGDRVPYNEQFF. Written as DNA, the CDR3 is TGTGCTAGTGGTTTGGGGGACAGGGTGCCCTACAATGAGCAGTTCTTC.

CDR3 residues: CSVEDRGRSYEQYF. In DNA form, the CDR3 reads TGCAGCGTTGAAGACAGGGGGCGATCCTACGAGCAGTACTTC. This chain uses TRBV29-1 with TRBJ2-7; 8 nucleotides align to TRBD1. From germline, CDR1 is SQVTM and CDR2 ANQGSEA. There are 14 residues in the CDR3. The trim removed 0 bases at V and 1 base at J, leaving 2 bases unmatched.

The V call is TRBV5-1, the J call TRBJ1-5; D possibly corresponds to TRBD1 (6 bases). The CDR3 runs 15 residues. The germline V gene encodes CDR1 SGHRS and CDR2 YFSETQ. V shed 4 bases and J shed 3 bases, with 14 bases lying between them. The CDR3 DNA sequence: TGCGCCAGCAGCGCACTTTCGGGGGCCAATCAGCCCCAGCATTTT. Protein: CASSALSGANQPQHF.

This sequence joins TRBV12-3 or TRBV12-4 and TRBJ1-1, with D possibly matching TRBD1 (5 bases). This CDR3 region has 13 residues. Trimming left V 5 bases short and J 5 bases short, with 12 bases between. CDR3: CASSRREVTEAFF. CDR3 in DNA: TGTGCCAGCAGTCGCAGGGAAGTGACTGAAGCTTTCTTT.

The genes are TRBV20-1 and TRBJ2-3; 13 bases agree with TRBD2. Germline V gene lookup returns CDR1 DFQATT and CDR2 SNEGSKA (reference sequence). Trimming cost V 6 bases and J 1 base; bases outside gene matches: 7. This CDR3 region has 16 residues. The CDR3 loop is CSASSGTSGGTDTQYF. The CDR3 DNA reads as TGCAGTGCGTCCTCCGGGACTAGCGGGGGCACAGATACGCAGTATTTT.

This clonotype came up many times. The junction differs from germline at one of its ends, possibly a read error. This chain links TRBV5-1 with TRBJ2-3; D possibly corresponds to TRBD2 (5 bases). The germline V gene has CDR1 SGHRS and CDR2 YFSETQ. The CDR3 has 11 residues. CDR3 in amino acids: CASSRGDTQYF. The CDR3 DNA reads as TGTGCCAGCAGCCGGGGAGATACGCAGTATTTT.

The genes are TRBV9 and TRBJ2-2; D is unclear. The germline gives CDR1 SGDLS, CDR2 YYNGEE. The CDR3 totals 14 residues. V gave up 2 bases and J gave up 2 bases, with 7 bases separating them. CDR3 DNA: TGTGCCAGCAGCGTGGGTATTAACACCGGGGAGCTGTTTTTT. Amino acids: CASSVGINTGELFF.

This clonotype was picked up a small number of times. This chain connects TRBV29-1 to TRBJ2-7; D is unresolved. Trimming took 7 bases from V and 3 from J, leaving 19 bases between them. The CDR3 spans 14 residues. The germline gives CDR1 SQVTM, CDR2 ANQGSEA. In DNA, the CDR3 is TGCAGCGCCTCCCAGTTGGGCAGGCTCTACGAGCAGTACTTC. This codes for CSASQLGRLYEQYF.

Concerning this clonotype: Relative to the germline gene, one junction end is altered; a read error may explain this. The chain is built from TRBV4-1 and TRBJ1-2, with 9 bases that match TRBD1. Germline assignment: CDR1 MGHRA and CDR2 YSYEKL. This CDR3 contains 18 residues. The CDR3 sequence is CASSQREQGQGFNDGYTF. As DNA, the CDR3 is TGCGCCAGCAGCCAACGGGAGCAGGGACAGGGCTTTAACGATGGCTACACCTTC.

The CDR3 here is CASSLARGDTQYF. The CDR3 coding sequence is TGTGCCAGCAGCTTAGCGAGGGGGGATACGCAGTATTTT. V usage is TRBV7-6 and J usage is TRBJ2-3; D might be TRBD1 (6 bases). The CDR3 has 13 residues. V was pared by 0 bases and J by 6 bases, with 7 bases between. Germline V gene sequence: CDR1 SGHVS, CDR2 FNYEAQ.

The genes are TRBV7-3 and TRBJ2-3, with D maybe TRBD2 (5 bases). Germline CDR1 is SGHTA and CDR2 is FQGTGA. The CDR3 runs 13 residues. Trimming removed 6 bases from V and 6 bases from J, with 13 bases in between. The CDR3 loop is CASSRGSKDTQYF. The DNA for the CDR3 is TGTGCCAGCAGTAGAGGGTCAAAGGATACGCAGTATTTT.

This clonotype was seen more than once but under ten times. The chain carries TRBV4-3 and TRBJ2-3; possibly TRBD2 for D (5 bases). V was trimmed by 4 bases and J by 5 bases, leaving 13 bases between them. CDR3 length equals 14 residues. The germline V gene has CDR1 LGHNA and CDR2 YSLEER. CDR3 coding DNA: TGCGCCAGCAGCCGGAGGCATGGACTAGATACGCAGTATTTT. Translation gives CASSRRHGLDTQYF.

The gene calls are TRBV7-9 and TRBJ2-7; D is undetermined. Germline assignment: CDR1 SEHNR and CDR2 FQNEAQ (reference sequence). The CDR3 has 12 residues. V was clipped by 5 bases and J by 6 bases, with 11 bases between them. CDR3: CASSESRVEQYF. CDR3 in DNA: TGTGCCAGCAGCGAAAGTAGGGTCGAGCAGTACTTC.

This clonotype was counted at least ten times. The chain has TRBV29-1 and TRBJ2-5, with unresolved D. CDR1 is SQVTM, CDR2 ANQGSEA, per germline. V was pared by 5 bases and J by 5 bases, with 6 bases between. The CDR3 runs 10 residues. CDR3 sequence reads: CSVSRETQYF. The CDR3 DNA is TGCAGCGTTTCAAGGGAGACCCAGTACTTC.

This clonotype was seen more than once but under ten times. The gene calls are TRBV28 and TRBJ2-7; a possible D gene is TRBD1 (5 bases). CDR3 size: 13 residues. Germline V gene data show CDR1 as MDHEN and CDR2 as SYDVKM. V dropped 11 bases and J dropped 4 bases, with 18 bases sitting between them. The CDR3 coding sequence is TGTGCCGCCACCGACAGTAGAAAGTACGAGCAGTACTTC. Translating gives CAATDSRKYEQYF. The whole variable domain, remainder taken from reference TRBV28 and TRBJ2-7, is DVKVTQSSRYLVKRTGEKVFLECVQDMDHENMFWYRQDPGLGLRLIYFSYDVKMKEKGDIPEGYSVSREKKERFSLILESASTNQTSMYLCAATDSRKYEQYFGPGTRLTVT.

The chain uses TRBV7-8 and TRBJ1-3, with 9 bases fitting TRBD1. V shed 5 bases and J 7 bases; nucleotides not matched to a gene: 6. This CDR3 contains 14 residues. Germline V gives CDR1 SGHVS, CDR2 FQNEAQ. The CDR3 coding sequence is TGTGCCAGCAGCCGCACCACAGGGGGCAACACCATATATTTT. Translating it yields CASSRTTGGNTIYF. Drawing the rest from reference TRBV7-8 and TRBJ1-3, the complete variable domain is GAGVSQSPRYKVAKRGQDVALRCDPISGHVSLFWYQQALGQGPEFLTYFQNEAQLDKSGLPSDRFFAERPEGSVSTLKIQRTQQEDSAVYLCASSRTTGGNTIYFGEGSWLTVV.

This clonotype was observed many times. This chain connects TRBV24-1 to TRBJ2-7, with 10 bases fitting TRBD1. The germline V gene has CDR1 KGHDR and CDR2 SFDVKD. The ends lost 3 bases at V and 4 bases at J; junction bases unmatched: 2. CDR3 size: 14 residues. CDR3 nucleotide sequence: TGTGCCACCAGTGATGCGGACAGGGGGTACGAGCAGTACTTC. Encoded protein: CATSDADRGYEQYF.

This sequence joins TRBV5-1 and TRBJ2-7, with 8 bases aligning to TRBD1. The ends lost 4 bases at V and 0 bases at J; junction bases unmatched: 6. This CDR3 has 15 residues. Germline V CDR1 and CDR2: SGHRS, YFSETQ. The CDR3 region is CASSDTGGTSYEQYF. CDR3 in DNA: TGCGCCAGCAGCGACACAGGGGGAACCTCCTACGAGCAGTACTTC.

The chain employs TRBV7-3 and TRBJ2-1; D unclear. Germline lookup yields CDR1 SGHTA and CDR2 FQGTGA. The CDR3 sequence is 15 residues long. The germline V and J ends were trimmed by 2 bases and 7 bases, with 15 bases remaining between them. CDR3: CASSLVATYGNEQFF. CDR3 sequence (DNA): TGTGCCAGCAGCTTAGTAGCCACTTACGGGAATGAGCAGTTCTTC.

V and J are TRBV20-1 and TRBJ1-5; perhaps TRBD1 as D (6 bases). CDR3 length: 13 residues. Germline loops: CDR1 DFQATT, CDR2 SNEGSKA (reference sequence). Trimming left V 4 bases short and J 7 bases short, with 14 bases between. This CDR3 is CSAIRGNDQPQHF. CDR3 in DNA: TGCAGTGCTATAAGGGGGAACGACCAGCCCCAGCATTTT.

Only a few counts were recorded for this clonotype. The chain couples TRBV18 to TRBJ1-2; TRBD1 might be the D (6 bases). Trimming shortened V by 2 bases and J by 6 bases, and 16 bases separated the two germline ends. This CDR3 region has 15 residues. The germline V gene encodes CDR1 KGHSH and CDR2 LQKENI. CDR3 DNA sequence: TGTGCCAGCTCACCAGCTGGGGGGCGCGTGAATGGCTACACCTTC. It codes for CASSPAGGRVNGYTF. Full variable domain (rest looked up from reference TRBV18 and TRBJ1-2): NAGVMQNPRHLVRRRGQEARLRCSPMKGHSHVYWYRQLPEEGLKFMVYLQKENIIDESGMPKERFSAEFPKEGPSILRIQQVVRGDSAAYFCASSPAGGRVNGYTFGSGTRLTVV.

This clonotype showed up just a few times. This chain connects TRBV6-2 or TRBV6-3 to TRBJ2-1; 7 nucleotides match TRBD2. Germline assignment: CDR1 MNHEY and CDR2 SVGEGT. With 2 bases clipped from V and 4 bases from J, the junction kept 8 bases outside the gene matches. The CDR3 loop spans 16 amino acids. The CDR3 here is CASSYKRGGRYNEQFF. The CDR3 DNA is TGTGCCAGCAGTTACAAGCGGGGCGGTCGGTACAATGAGCAGTTCTTC.

This chain links TRBV29-1 with TRBJ1-1; D is uncertain. The CDR3 spans 13 residues. V dropped 3 bases and J dropped 5 bases, with 13 bases sitting between them. Germline-derived CDR1 and CDR2 are SQVTM and ANQGSEA. The CDR3 sequence is CSVEAGIRTEAFF. The CDR3 DNA follows: TGCAGCGTTGAGGCGGGGATTCGGACTGAAGCTTTCTTT.

This CDR3 reads CASTMGQGSYNEQFF. CDR3 DNA: TGTGCCAGCACAATGGGACAGGGCTCCTACAATGAGCAGTTCTTC. This chain links TRBV12-3 or TRBV12-4 with TRBJ2-1, with TRBD1 matching 9 bases. Unmatched junction bases numbered 4, after V lost 7 bases and J lost 0 bases. The CDR3 extends over 15 amino acids.

This clonotype has just a few counts. The rearrangement links TRBV6-5 to TRBJ1-5; no definite D call. The CDR3 is 16 residues long. Germline CDR1 and CDR2: MNHEY and SVGAGI. Trimming stripped 0 bases from V and 0 bases from J, with 9 bases between. The DNA of the CDR3 is TGTGCCAGCAGTTACTCGGGGTCCTCTAGCAATCAGCCCCAGCATTTT. Encoded protein: CASSYSGSSSNQPQHF.

This clonotype was recorded a few times. This sequence joins TRBV5-1 and TRBJ1-4; tentative D call: TRBD1 (6 bases). This CDR3 comprises 15 residues. Germline CDR1 is SGHRS and CDR2 is YFSETQ. Deletions cut 0 bases from V and 1 base from J, with 7 bases between. CDR3 sequence: CASSLDRVTNEKLFF. The CDR3 coding sequence is TGCGCCAGCAGCTTGGACAGGGTAACTAATGAAAAACTGTTTTTT.

The DNA of the CDR3 is TGTGCCAGTATGCCCGACAGGGCGAACACTGAAGCTTTCTTT. Protein: CASMPDRANTEAFF. The chain carries TRBV19 and TRBJ1-1, with TRBD1 matching 7 bases. The CDR3 spans 14 residues. Trimming removed 7 bases from V and 1 base from J; junction bases left unmatched: 6. The germline V gene has CDR1 LNHDA and CDR2 SQIVND (reference sequence). Full variable domain (remainder filled in from reference TRBV19 and TRBJ1-1): DGGITQSPKYLFRKEGQNVTLSCEQNLNHDAMYWYRQDPGQGLRLIYYSQIVNDFQKGDIAEGYSVSREKKESFPLTVTSAQKNPTAFYLCASMPDRANTEAFFGQGTRLTVV.